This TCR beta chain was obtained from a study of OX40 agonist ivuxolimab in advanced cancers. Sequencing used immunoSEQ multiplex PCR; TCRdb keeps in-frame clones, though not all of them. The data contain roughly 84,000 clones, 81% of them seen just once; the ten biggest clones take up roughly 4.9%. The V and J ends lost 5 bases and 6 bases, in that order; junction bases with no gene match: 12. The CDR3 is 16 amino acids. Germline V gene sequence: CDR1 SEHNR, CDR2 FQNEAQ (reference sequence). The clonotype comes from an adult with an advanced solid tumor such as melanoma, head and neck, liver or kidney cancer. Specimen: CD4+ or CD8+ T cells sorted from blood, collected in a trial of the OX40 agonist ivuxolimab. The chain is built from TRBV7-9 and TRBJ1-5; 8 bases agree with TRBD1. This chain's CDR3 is CASSLRQGFLGQPQHF. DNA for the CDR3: TGTGCCAGCAGCCTGCGACAGGGGTTTTTAGGTCAGCCCCAGCATTTT.